This T cell receptor (beta chain) is from a study of blood T cells in healthy people across ages. The CDR3 consists of 13 residues. V gave up 8 bases and J gave up 7 bases; unmatched junction bases: 9. Germline V gives CDR1 LGHDT, CDR2 YNNKEL (reference sequence). This clonotype was seen only a few times. Sample-barcoded 5' priming and a J-beta primer mix drove a second PCR of roughly 6 to 12 cycles. TCRdb ran MiXCR on the 5' RACE reads and lists one entry per CDR3 protein. This sample carries around 1,000,000 distinct CDR3 sequences, 30% to 40% of them seen once, and the ten largest clones take roughly 13%.

J is TRBJ1-2 and V is TRBV3-1, with TRBD1 identical over 8 bases. This TCR was recovered from a man younger than 30 in good health. The sample taken for sequencing was blood. The CDR3 region has the DNA TGTGCCAGCGCTCACAGGGGGGCGCGTGGCTACACCTTC. It is translated as CASAHRGARGYTF.